This entry concerns a single TCR beta chain. This clone showed up just once. Its antigen is still unknown. Base qualities are not provided; no much larger clone lies one nucleotide away. Library prep was done by the immunoSEQ multiplex PCR assay. As stored in TCRdb, this immuneACCESS dataset retains in-frame rearrangements with V and J assigned. A fraction of the clones does not appear; measured against another copy, unresolved V genes explain less than half of the discrepancy, and the remainder lacks a known reason. The sample has roughly 150,000 clones on record, 70% to 90% of them singletons. Under 2% of the sample comes from the top ten. The data are from a study of control samples from healthy donors and cancer patients (dated by TCRdb to the early 2020s). The receptor's source is a man aged 18-30 years in good health. The sequencing sample was made of blood.

The DNA sequence is as follows: TGCAGCGTTGAGTGGACGGAAAAGCAAGAGACCCAGTACTTC. Translated, this is CSVEWTEKQETQYF. The V and J genes are TRBV29-1 and TRBJ2-5, with the D gene uncertain. Counted from cysteine to phenylalanine, this CDR3 has 14 amino acids. Left in the record is the CDR3 DNA by itself, 42 bases read in frame from the first base. V and J lose 3 bases and 2 bases, and a span of 13 bases separates them. Looking up the germline V gene yields CDR1 SQVTM and CDR2 ANQGSEA.